A single sample is the source of the 10 T cell receptor beta chains below, sequenced in a study of CD8 T cells in ankylosing spondylitis. One entry per CDR3 protein results from TCRdb running MiXCR on the 5' RACE reads. The repertoire holds under 250,000 distinct CDR3 sequences, 30% to 35% seen once, with 3.5% to 4.5% in the top ten. Sequenced: blood, either unsorted or a sorted T cell fraction (not recorded which). Receptors were obtained from a male donor with ankylosing spondylitis or in good health (not recorded which).

This chain uses TRBV29-1 with TRBJ1-2; TRBD1 is a possible D gene (5 bases). This CDR3 is built from 13 residues. The germline CDR1 and CDR2 sequences are SQVTM and ANQGSEA. V was trimmed by 3 bases and J by 6 bases, leaving 14 bases between them. The CDR3 loop reads CSVEGGGGDGYTF. As DNA, the CDR3 is TGCAGCGTTGAGGGAGGAGGAGGGGATGGCTACACCTTC.

The rearrangement uses TRBV7-2 and TRBJ1-1, with D possibly matching TRBD1 (5 bases). Germline CDR1 SGHTA, CDR2 FQGNSA. The CDR3 extends over 15 amino acids. With 4 bases removed from V and 4 bases from J, the gap between germline ends came to 16 bases. CDR3 amino acids: CASSSRVPGTTEAFF. In DNA, the CDR3 is TGTGCCAGCAGCTCGAGAGTTCCTGGGACCACTGAAGCTTTCTTT.

The chain uses TRBV15 and TRBJ2-5; TRBD2 matches at 7 bases. The V and J ends lost 1 base and 0 bases, in that order; junction bases with no gene match: 5. Germline-derived CDR1 and CDR2 are LNHNV and YYDKDF (reference sequence). The CDR3 is 16 amino acids. This CDR3 is CATSRGLAEYQETQYF. The CDR3 region has the DNA TGTGCCACCAGCAGAGGACTAGCAGAGTACCAAGAGACCCAGTACTTC.

This sequence joins TRBV20-1 and TRBJ2-2, with 7 bases fitting TRBD2. Per the germline V gene, CDR1 is DFQATT and CDR2 is SNEGSKA (reference sequence). The CDR3 covers 16 residues. V lost 4 bases to trimming and J lost 1 base; unmatched junction nucleotides: 9. In DNA form, the CDR3 reads TGCAGTGCTACAGTAGCGGGTTGGGGGAACACCGGGGAGCTGTTTTTT. Its protein is CSATVAGWGNTGELFF.

A few counts support this clonotype. The genes are TRBV4-1 and TRBJ1-5; possibly TRBD1 for D (6 bases). CDR3 size: 16 residues. The V gene lost 1 base and the J gene lost 2 bases, with 12 bases spanning the gap. CDR1 is MGHRA, CDR2 YSYEKL, per germline. CDR3 in DNA: TGCGCCAGCAGCCAAGTCGGGGGGCAAGGCAATCAGCCCCAGCATTTT. Its translation: CASSQVGGQGNQPQHF.

V and J are TRBV12-3 or TRBV12-4 and TRBJ1-6, with a weak D call TRBD1 (5 bases). Trimming left V 6 bases short and J 7 bases short, with 13 bases between. The length of the CDR3 is 14 residues. This CDR3 is CASSTGTKNSPLHF. CDR3 in DNA: TGTGCCAGCAGCACCGGGACGAAAAATTCACCCCTCCACTTT.

V and J are TRBV27 and TRBJ2-1, with unresolved D. Trimming left V 3 bases short and J 0 bases short, with 6 bases between. There are 14 residues in the CDR3. Germline V gene data show CDR1 as MNHEY and CDR2 as SMNVEV (reference sequence). The CDR3 DNA is TGTGCCAGCAGTTTCTTAAACTCCTACAATGAGCAGTTCTTC. Its translation is CASSFLNSYNEQFF.

V usage is TRBV9 and J usage is TRBJ2-1, with TRBD2 identical over 8 bases. CDR3 length equals 17 residues. V was clipped by 0 bases and J by 8 bases; unmatched bases: 13. CDR1 is SGDLS and CDR2 is YYNGEE in the germline V gene. The CDR3 loop reads CASSVGALSGEGYEQFF. CDR3 coding DNA: TGTGCCAGCAGCGTAGGTGCCCTTAGCGGGGAGGGCTATGAGCAGTTCTTC.

CDR3 region: CSARAGIGETQYF. The CDR3 DNA reads as TGCAGTGCTAGGGCAGGCATAGGAGAGACCCAGTACTTC. The V and J genes are TRBV20-1 and TRBJ2-5; D is undetermined. CDR3 size: 13 residues. Germline CDR1 is DFQATT and CDR2 is SNEGSKA (reference sequence). Trimming left V 3 bases short and J 4 bases short, with 12 bases between.

This sequence joins TRBV27 and TRBJ2-3, with D perhaps matching TRBD2 (5 bases). The CDR3 spans 14 residues. The V gene's germline CDR1 is MNHEY and CDR2 SMNVEV (reference sequence). V was shortened by 8 bases and J by 3 bases, with 15 bases between the two germline ends. CDR3 in DNA: TGTGCCAGCCTAGCTGACTCAGCAACAGATACGCAGTATTTT. Its protein is CASLADSATDTQYF.